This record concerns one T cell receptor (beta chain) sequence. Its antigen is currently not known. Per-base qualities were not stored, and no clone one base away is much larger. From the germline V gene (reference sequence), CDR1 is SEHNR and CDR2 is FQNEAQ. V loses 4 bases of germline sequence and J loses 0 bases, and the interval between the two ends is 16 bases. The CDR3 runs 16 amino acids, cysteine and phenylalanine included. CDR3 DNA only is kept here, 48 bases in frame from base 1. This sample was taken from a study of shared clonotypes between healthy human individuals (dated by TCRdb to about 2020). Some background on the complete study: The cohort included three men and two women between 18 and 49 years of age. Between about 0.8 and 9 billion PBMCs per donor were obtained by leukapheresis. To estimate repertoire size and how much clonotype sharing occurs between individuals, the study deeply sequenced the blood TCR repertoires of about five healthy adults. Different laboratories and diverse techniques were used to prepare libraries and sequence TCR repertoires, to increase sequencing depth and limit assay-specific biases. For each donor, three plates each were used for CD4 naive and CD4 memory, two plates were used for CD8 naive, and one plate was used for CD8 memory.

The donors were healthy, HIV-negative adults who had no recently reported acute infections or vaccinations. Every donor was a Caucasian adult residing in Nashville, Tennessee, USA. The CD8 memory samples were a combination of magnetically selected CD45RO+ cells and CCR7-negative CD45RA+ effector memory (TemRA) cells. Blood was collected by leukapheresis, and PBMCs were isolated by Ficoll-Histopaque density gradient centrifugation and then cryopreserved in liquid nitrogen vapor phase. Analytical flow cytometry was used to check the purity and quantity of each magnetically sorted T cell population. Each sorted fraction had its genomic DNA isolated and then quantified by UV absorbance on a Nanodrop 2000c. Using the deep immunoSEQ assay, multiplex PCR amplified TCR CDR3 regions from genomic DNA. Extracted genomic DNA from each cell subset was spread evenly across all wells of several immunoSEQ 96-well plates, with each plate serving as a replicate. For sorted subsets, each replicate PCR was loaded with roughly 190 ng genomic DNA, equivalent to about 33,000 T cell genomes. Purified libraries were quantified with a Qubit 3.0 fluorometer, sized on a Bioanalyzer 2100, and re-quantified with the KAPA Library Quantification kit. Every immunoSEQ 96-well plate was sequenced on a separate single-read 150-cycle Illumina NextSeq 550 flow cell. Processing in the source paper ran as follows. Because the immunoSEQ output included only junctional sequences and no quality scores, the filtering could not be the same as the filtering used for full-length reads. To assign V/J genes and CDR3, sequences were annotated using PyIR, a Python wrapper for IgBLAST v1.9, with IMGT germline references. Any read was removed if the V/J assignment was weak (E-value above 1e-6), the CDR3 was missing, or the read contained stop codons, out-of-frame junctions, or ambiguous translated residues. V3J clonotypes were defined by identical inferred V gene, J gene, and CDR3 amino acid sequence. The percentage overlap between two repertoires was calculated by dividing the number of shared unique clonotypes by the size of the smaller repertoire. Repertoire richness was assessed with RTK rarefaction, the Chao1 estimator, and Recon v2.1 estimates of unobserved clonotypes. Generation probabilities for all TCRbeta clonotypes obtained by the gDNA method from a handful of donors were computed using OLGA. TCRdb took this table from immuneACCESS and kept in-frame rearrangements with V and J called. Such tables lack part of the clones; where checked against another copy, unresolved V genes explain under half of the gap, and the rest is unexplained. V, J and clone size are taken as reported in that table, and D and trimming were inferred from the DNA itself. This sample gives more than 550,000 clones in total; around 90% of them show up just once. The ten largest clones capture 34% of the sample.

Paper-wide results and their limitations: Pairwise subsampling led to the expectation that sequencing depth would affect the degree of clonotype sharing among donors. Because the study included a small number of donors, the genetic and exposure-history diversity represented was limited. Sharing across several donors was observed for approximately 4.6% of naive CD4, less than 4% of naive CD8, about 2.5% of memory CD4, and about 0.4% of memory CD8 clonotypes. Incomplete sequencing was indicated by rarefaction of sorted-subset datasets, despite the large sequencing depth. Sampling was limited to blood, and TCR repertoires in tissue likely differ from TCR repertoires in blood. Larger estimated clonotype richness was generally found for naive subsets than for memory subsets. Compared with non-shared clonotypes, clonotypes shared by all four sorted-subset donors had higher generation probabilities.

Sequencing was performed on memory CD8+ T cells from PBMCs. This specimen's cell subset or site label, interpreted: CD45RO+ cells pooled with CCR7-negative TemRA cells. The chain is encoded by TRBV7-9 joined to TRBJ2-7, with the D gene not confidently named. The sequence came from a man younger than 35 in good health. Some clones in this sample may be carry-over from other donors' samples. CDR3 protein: CASSSSDGPSSYEQYF. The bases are TGTGCCAGCAGCTCGTCGGACGGCCCGAGCTCCTACGAGCAGTACTTC.